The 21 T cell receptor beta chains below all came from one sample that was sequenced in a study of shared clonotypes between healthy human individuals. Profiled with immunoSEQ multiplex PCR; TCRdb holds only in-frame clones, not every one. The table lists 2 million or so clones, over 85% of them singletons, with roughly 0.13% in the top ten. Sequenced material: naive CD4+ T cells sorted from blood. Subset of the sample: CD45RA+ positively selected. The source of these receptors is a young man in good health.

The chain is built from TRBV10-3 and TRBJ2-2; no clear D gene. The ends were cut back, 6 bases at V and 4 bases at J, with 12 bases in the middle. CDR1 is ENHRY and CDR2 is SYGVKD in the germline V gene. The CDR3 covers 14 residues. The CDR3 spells CAIRPGPSTGELFF. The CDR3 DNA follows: TGTGCCATCAGGCCGGGCCCGAGCACCGGGGAGCTGTTTTTT.

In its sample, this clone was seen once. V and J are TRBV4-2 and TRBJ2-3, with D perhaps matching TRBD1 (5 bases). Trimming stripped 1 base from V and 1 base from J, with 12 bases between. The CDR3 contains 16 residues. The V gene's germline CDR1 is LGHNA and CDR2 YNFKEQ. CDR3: CASSQAGNSGTDTQYF. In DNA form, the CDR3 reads TGTGCCAGCAGCCAAGCAGGGAACTCAGGCACAGATACGCAGTATTTT.

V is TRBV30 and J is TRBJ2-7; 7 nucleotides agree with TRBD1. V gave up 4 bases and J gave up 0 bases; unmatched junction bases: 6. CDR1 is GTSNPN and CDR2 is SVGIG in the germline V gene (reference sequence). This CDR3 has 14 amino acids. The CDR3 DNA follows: TGTGCCTGGAAAACAGGGGTGGCCTCCTACGAGCAGTACTTC. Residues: CAWKTGVASYEQYF.

CDR3 sequence (DNA): TGTGCCAGCACCCCTGAAGGCTTTCTCCTAGAGACCCAGTACTTC. Translating gives CASTPEGFLLETQYF. J is TRBJ2-5 and V is TRBV7-9, with unresolved D. Germline V gene sequence: CDR1 SEHNR, CDR2 FQNEAQ (reference sequence). Trimming shortened V by 7 bases and J by 4 bases, and 19 bases separated the two germline ends. The CDR3 length is 15 residues.

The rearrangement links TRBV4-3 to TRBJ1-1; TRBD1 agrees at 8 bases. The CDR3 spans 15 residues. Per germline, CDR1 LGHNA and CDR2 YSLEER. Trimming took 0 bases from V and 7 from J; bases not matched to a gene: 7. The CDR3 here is CASSQEVGQGIEAFF. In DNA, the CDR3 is TGCGCCAGCAGCCAAGAAGTTGGACAGGGTATTGAAGCTTTCTTT.

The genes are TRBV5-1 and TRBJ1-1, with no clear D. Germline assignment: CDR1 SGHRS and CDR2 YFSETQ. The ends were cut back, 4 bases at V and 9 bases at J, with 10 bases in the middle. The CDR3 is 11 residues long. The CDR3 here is CASSEQEKAFF. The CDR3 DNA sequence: TGCGCCAGCAGCGAACAAGAGAAAGCTTTCTTT.

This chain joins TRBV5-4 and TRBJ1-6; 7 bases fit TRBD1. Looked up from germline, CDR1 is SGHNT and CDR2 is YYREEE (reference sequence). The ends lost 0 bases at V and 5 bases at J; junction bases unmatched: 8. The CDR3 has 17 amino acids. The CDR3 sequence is CASSLGGGGFNNSPLHF. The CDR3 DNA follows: TGTGCCAGCAGCTTGGGAGGGGGCGGATTCAATAATTCACCCCTCCACTTT.

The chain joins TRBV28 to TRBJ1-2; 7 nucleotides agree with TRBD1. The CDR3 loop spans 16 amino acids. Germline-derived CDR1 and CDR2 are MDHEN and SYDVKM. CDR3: CITNKAGGRGNYGYTF. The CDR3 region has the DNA TGTATTACGAATAAGGCAGGGGGAAGGGGAAACTATGGCTACACCTTC.

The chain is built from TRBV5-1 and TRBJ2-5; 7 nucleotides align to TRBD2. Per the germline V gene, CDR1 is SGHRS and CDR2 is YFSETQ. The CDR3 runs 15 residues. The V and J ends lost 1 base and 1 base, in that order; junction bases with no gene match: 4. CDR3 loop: CASSLLAGFQETQYF. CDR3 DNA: TGCGCCAGCAGCTTGTTAGCGGGCTTCCAAGAGACCCAGTACTTC.

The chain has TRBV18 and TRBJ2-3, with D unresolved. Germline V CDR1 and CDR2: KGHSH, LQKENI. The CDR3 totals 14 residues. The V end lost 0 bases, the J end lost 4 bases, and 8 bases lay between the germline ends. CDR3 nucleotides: TGTGCCAGCTCACCACCGGGCCCCTCAGATACGCAGTATTTT. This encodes CASSPPGPSDTQYF.

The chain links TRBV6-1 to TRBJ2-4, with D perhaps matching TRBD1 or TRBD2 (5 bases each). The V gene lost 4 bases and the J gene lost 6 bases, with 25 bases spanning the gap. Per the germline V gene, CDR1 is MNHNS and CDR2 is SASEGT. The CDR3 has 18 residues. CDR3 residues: CASSATPHSAGTRNIQYF. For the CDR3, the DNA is TGTGCCAGCAGTGCAACCCCCCATTCGGCAGGGACGAGAAACATTCAGTACTTC.

The CDR3 bases are TGTGCCAGCAGCTTAGTACCGGAGGGGAACACTGAAGCTTTCTTT. Translating it yields CASSLVPEGNTEAFF. V and J are TRBV7-9 and TRBJ1-1; D remains ambiguous. V dropped 1 base and J dropped 1 base, with 10 bases sitting between them. Germline loops: CDR1 SEHNR, CDR2 FQNEAQ (reference sequence). This CDR3 region has 15 residues.

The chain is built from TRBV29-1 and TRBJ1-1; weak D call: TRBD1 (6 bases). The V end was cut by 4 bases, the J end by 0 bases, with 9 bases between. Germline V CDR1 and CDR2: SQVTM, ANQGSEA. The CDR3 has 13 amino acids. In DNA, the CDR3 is TGCAGCGTTGCCGCAGGGGTGAACACTGAAGCTTTCTTT. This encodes CSVAAGVNTEAFF.

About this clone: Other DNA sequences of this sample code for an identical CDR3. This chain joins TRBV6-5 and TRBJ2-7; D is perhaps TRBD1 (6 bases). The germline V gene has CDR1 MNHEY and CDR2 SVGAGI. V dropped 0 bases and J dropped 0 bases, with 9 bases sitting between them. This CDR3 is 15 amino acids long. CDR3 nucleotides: TGTGCCAGCAGTTACTCAGGGGGTAGCTCCTACGAGCAGTACTTC. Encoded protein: CASSYSGGSSYEQYF.

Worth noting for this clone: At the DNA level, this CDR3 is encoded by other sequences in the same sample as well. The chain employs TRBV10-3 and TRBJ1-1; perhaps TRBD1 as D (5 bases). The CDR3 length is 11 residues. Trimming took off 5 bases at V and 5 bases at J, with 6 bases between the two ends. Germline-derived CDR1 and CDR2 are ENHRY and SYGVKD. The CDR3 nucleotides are TGTGCCATCAGTTCAGGGACTGAAGCTTTCTTT. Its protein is CAISSGTEAFF.

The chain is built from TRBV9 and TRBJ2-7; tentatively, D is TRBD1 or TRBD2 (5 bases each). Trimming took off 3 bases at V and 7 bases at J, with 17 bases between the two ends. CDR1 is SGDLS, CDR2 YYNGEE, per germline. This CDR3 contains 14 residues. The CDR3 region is CASSARGGPGEQYF. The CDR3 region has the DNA TGTGCCAGCAGCGCGCGTGGGGGTCCTGGAGAGCAGTACTTC.

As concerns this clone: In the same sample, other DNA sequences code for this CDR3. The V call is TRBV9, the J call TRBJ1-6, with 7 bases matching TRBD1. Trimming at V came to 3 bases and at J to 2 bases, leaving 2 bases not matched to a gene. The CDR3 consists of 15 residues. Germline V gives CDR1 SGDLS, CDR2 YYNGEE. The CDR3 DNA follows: TGTGCCAGCAGCGGACAGGGAACCTATAATTCACCCCTCCACTTT. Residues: CASSGQGTYNSPLHF.

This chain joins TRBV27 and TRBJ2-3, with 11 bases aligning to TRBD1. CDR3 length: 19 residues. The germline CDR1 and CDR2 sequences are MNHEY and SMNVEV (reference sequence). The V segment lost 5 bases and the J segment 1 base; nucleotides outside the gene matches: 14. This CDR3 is CASSPTGTGGIRGTDTQYF. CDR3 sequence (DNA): TGTGCCAGCAGTCCCACCGGGACAGGGGGAATTCGGGGCACAGATACGCAGTATTTT.

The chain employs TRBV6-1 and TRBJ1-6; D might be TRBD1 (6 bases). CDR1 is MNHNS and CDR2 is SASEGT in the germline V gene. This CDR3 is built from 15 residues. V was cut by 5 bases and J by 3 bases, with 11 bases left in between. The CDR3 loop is CASSMAGDYNSPLHF. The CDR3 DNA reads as TGTGCCAGCAGTATGGCAGGGGACTATAATTCACCCCTCCACTTT.

This chain's CDR3 is CASSPLAESTDTQYF. DNA for the CDR3: TGCGCCAGCAGCCCGCTAGCGGAAAGCACAGATACGCAGTATTTT. This rearrangement joins TRBV4-1 to TRBJ2-3, with TRBD2 matching over 7 bases. The germline V gene encodes CDR1 MGHRA and CDR2 YSYEKL. J was trimmed by 0 bases and V by 4 bases; bases with no gene match: 4. This CDR3 is built from 15 residues.

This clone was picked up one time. The CDR3 spells CASLQGNGELFF. DNA of the CDR3: TGTGCCAGCCTACAGGGGAACGGGGAGCTGTTTTTT. The chain combines TRBV6-9 with TRBJ2-2; 7 positions match TRBD1. V shed 8 bases and J 7 bases; nucleotides not matched to a gene: 4. Germline-derived CDR1 and CDR2 are MNHGY and SVAAGI. The CDR3 is 12 residues long.